This T cell receptor beta chain was identified during a study of blood T cells in healthy people across ages. Study information: In model experiments, template switching was able to capture about one barcoded beta molecule for every two T cells that were present.

V was pared by 0 bases and J by 3 bases, with 15 bases between. Germline V CDR1 and CDR2: LGHDT, YNNKEL (reference sequence). The CDR3 runs to 16 residues. For the second PCR, which ran for 7 to 11 cycles, a sample-barcoded 5' primer and a J-beta primer mix were used. TCRdb reanalysed the 5' RACE reads using MiXCR and keeps one entry per CDR3 protein. The table lists a few hundred thousand distinct CDR3 sequences, about 25% of them singletons. The sample was also reused in another study, on T cells of mothers and their children.

The sequenced material came from blood. V and J are TRBV3-1 and TRBJ2-7; D tentatively reads TRBD1 or TRBD2 (5 bases each). The TCR comes from a boy aged 2 to 10 in good health. This CDR3 reads CASSQDFGTARYEQYF. The CDR3 DNA is TGTGCCAGCAGCCAAGATTTTGGGACCGCCCGCTACGAGCAGTACTTC.